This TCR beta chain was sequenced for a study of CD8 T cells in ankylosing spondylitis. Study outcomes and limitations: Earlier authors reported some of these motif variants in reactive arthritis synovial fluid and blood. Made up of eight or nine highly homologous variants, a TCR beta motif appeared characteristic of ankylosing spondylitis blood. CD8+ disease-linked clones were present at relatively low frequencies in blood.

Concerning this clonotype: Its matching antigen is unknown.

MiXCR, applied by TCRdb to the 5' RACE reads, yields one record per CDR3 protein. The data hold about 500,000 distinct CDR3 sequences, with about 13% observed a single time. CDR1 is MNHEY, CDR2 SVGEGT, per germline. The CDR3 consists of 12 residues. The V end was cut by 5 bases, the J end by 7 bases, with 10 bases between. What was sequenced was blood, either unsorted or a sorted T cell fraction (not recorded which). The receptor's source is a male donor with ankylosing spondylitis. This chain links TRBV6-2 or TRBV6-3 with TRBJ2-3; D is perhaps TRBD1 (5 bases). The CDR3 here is CASSTTVHTQYF. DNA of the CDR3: TGTGCCAGCAGTACGACAGTTCATACGCAGTATTTT.